This note documents a single T cell receptor beta chain sequence. The antigen is unknown. Clones were sequenced by immunoSEQ multiplex PCR, and TCRdb holds only the in-frame ones, with some missing. Of some 55,000 clones in the sample, about four fifths were seen once. V shed 4 bases and J shed 0 bases, with 12 bases lying between them. CDR3 length: 15 residues. Germline V gene data show CDR1 as SGHAT and CDR2 as FQNNGV. This entry belongs to a study of T cells in localized non-small cell lung cancer. Study observations and caveats: Exceeding tumor, uninvolved adjacent lung had the highest T cell clonality. The tumor had only one region sequenced, so heterogeneity remains possible. A median of roughly 57 clones ranked among the top 100 in tumor appeared in adjacent lung. Higher adjacent-lung clonality was associated with shorter survival.

Material: peripheral blood, obtained before any cancer treatment. The chain has TRBV11-2 and TRBJ1-1; the D gene is possibly TRBD1 (5 bases). The TCR was taken from a female donor over 55 with stage II squamous cell lung carcinoma. Here the CDR3 DNA reads TGTGCCAGCAGCTCCCAGGGAGGCCTGAACACTGAAGCTTTCTTT. Translated: CASSSQGGLNTEAFF.